Sequencing of this T cell receptor (beta chain) was carried out in a study of CD8 T cells in ankylosing spondylitis (dated by TCRdb to the late 2010s). General notes on the study: To find TCR variants linked to disease, the study profiled T cell receptor beta repertoires in ankylosing spondylitis patients and healthy donors. Peripheral blood samples were taken, and synovial fluid was additionally collected from ankylosing spondylitis patients. The full study cohort was made up of approximately 24 ankylosing spondylitis patients and 108 healthy donors.

Sequenced using an Illumina HiSeq 2500. Quantitative 5'-RACE with molecular barcodes was used to prepare TCR beta libraries. The paper's processing steps were these. A new computational method, built on a probabilistic model of VDJ rearrangement, was used to identify disease-linked TCR variants. TCRdb took the public reads, trimmed them with fastp at Q25, ran MiXCR for clone calling and kept in-frame beta chains. Each record represents a unique CDR3 protein, reported with the most common genes and DNA among its rows. What appears here as the V and J calls and clone size reflects TCRdb's work, not the paper's. A total of around 130,000 distinct CDR3 sequences appear in this sample, roughly a tenth of them only once. About 3.3% of the sample goes to the ten largest clones. This clonotype has at least ten counts. Its antigen target is currently unknown. Per-base quality was not reported, and no clone a single base away is much larger than it.

V is shortened by 4 bases, J by 2 bases, and the region joining them spans 5 bases. CDR1 is given as LNHNV and CDR2 as YYDKDF, both from the germline V gene (reference sequence). From its cysteine to its phenylalanine, the CDR3 spans 12 amino acids. The entry retains the CDR3 DNA only, 36 bases that are in frame from base 1. The paper's findings and limits, for the study overall: The disease-linked clones were reported as significantly enriched in matched synovial fluid samples from ankylosing spondylitis patients. A TCR beta motif of several highly homologous amino acid variants appeared characteristic of blood from ankylosing spondylitis patients. A CD8+ phenotype was shown by the disease-linked clones, which were found at relatively low frequencies in peripheral blood. Some TCR beta motif variants had previously been reported in synovial fluid and blood of reactive arthritis patients, which suggested common disease-initiation mechanisms.

The receptor was derived from a male donor with ankylosing spondylitis or in good health (not recorded which). Source material: blood, either unsorted or a sorted T cell fraction (not recorded which). Recombination connected TRBV15 to TRBJ2-5, with no confident D gene call. The CDR3 loop reads CATSKKQETQYF. The nucleotides read TGTGCCACCAGCAAAAAACAAGAGACCCAGTACTTC. Supplemented by the reference TRBV15 and TRBJ2-5 proteins around the CDR3, the complete variable domain is DAMVIQNPRYQVTQFGKPVTLSCSQTLNHNVMYWYQQKSSQAPKLLFHYYDKDFNNEADTPDNFQSRRPNTSFCFLDIRSPGLGDTAMYLCATSKKQETQYFGPGTRLLVL.